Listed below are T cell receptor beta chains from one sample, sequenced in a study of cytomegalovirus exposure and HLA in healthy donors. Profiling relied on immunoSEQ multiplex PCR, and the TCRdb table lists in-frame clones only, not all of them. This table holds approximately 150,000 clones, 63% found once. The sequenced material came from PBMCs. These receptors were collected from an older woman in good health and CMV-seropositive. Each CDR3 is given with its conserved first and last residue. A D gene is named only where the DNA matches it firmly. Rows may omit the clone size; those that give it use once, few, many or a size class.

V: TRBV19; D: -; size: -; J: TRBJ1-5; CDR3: CASKGPGISPQHF; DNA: TGTGCCAGTAAAGGTCCGGGGATCAGCCCCCAGCATTTT
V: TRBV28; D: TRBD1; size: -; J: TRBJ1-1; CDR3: CASSLTGGMNTEAFF; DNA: TGTGCCAGCAGTTTAACAGGGGGCATGAACACTGAAGCTTTCTTT
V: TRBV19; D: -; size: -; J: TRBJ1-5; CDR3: CASSIEVAGQPQHF; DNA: TGTGCCAGTAGTATCGAAGTTGCAGGGCAGCCCCAGCATTTT
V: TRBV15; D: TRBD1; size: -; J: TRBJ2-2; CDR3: CATSQDWTGANTGELFF; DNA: TGTGCCACCAGCCAAGACTGGACAGGGGCGAACACCGGGGAGCTGTTTTTT
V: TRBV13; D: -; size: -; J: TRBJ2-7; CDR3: CASSLYLRGRSGEQYF; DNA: TGTGCCAGCAGCCTATATCTCCGAGGGCGATCGGGCGAGCAGTACTTC
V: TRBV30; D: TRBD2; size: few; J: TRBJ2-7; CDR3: CAWSATSTEQYF; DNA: TGTGCCTGGAGTGCGACTAGCACCGAGCAGTACTTC
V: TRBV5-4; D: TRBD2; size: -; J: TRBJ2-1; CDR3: CASSPTGTSGMNEQFF; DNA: TGTGCCAGCAGCCCGACCGGGACTAGCGGGATGAATGAGCAGTTCTTC
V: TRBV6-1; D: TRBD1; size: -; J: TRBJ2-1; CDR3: CASSEGTGNYNEQFF; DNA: TGTGCCAGCAGTGAGGGGACAGGCAACTACAATGAGCAGTTCTTC
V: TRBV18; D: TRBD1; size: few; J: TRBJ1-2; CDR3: CASSPQGTAGLNGYTF; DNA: TGTGCCAGCTCACCTCAGGGGACAGCGGGCCTGAATGGCTACACCTTC
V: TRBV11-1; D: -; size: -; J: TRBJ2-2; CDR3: CASEGLVTGELFF; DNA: TGTGCCAGCGAGGGACTGGTCACCGGGGAGCTGTTTTTT
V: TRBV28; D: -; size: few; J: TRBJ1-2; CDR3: CASSVPLQSNYGYTF; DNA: TGTGCCAGCAGTGTACCCCTACAGTCTAACTATGGCTACACCTTC
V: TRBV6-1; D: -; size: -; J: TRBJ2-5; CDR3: CASRFRGRETQYF; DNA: TGTGCCAGCAGATTCAGGGGTCGAGAGACCCAGTACTTC
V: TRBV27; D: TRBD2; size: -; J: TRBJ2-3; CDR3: CASSTSGRLDTQYF; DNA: TGTGCCAGCAGTACTAGCGGGAGATTAGATACGCAGTATTTT
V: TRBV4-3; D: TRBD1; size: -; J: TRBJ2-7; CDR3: CASSPSGQSYEQYF; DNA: TGCGCCAGCAGCCCCTCGGGACAGTCCTACGAGCAGTACTTC
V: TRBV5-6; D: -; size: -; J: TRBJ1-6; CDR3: CASSTGQSSSYNSPLHF; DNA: TGTGCCAGCAGCACCGGACAATCGAGCTCCTATAATTCACCCCTCCACTTT
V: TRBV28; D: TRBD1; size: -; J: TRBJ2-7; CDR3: CASSSPGGLSSYEQYF; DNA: TGTGCCAGCAGTAGCCCAGGGGGCTTAAGCTCCTACGAGCAGTACTTC
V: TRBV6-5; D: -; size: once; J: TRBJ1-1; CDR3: CASSSPGQNTEAFF; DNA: TGTGCCAGCAGTTCGCCGGGACAGAACACTGAAGCTTTCTTT
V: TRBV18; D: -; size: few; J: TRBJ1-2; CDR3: CASSPPAGTKGYTF; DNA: TGTGCCAGCTCACCACCTGCAGGAACCAAAGGCTACACCTTC
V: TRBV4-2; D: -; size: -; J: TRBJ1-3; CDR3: CASSQDYFGGNSGNTIYF; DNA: TGTGCCAGCAGCCAAGATTATTTCGGCGGAAACTCTGGAAACACCATATATTTT
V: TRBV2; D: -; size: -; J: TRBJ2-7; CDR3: CASGFTYEQYF; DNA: TGTGCCAGCGGCTTCACCTACGAGCAGTACTTC
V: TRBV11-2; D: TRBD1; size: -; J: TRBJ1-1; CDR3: CASSRQGGAFF; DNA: TGTGCCAGCAGTAGACAGGGGGGAGCTTTCTTT
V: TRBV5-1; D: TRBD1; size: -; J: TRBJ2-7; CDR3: CASSWTGQGPYEQYF; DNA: TGCGCCAGCAGCTGGACCGGACAGGGACCCTACGAGCAGTACTTC
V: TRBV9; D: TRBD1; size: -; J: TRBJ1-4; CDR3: CASSPRDRSNEKLFF; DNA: TGTGCCAGCAGCCCCCGGGACAGGTCTAATGAAAAACTGTTTTTT
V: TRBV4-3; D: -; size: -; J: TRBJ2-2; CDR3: CAGSQEYEGVALAGELFF; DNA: TGCGCCGGCAGCCAAGAATATGAAGGGGTAGCATTGGCCGGGGAGCTGTTTTTT
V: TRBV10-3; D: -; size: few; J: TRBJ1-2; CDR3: CAISESPDRYGGYTF; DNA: TGTGCCATCAGTGAGTCACCAGACAGGTACGGTGGCTACACCTTC
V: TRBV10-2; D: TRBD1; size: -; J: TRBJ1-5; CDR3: CASSEIKTGGNQPQHF; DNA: TGCGCCAGCAGTGAGATAAAGACAGGGGGAAATCAGCCCCAGCATTTT
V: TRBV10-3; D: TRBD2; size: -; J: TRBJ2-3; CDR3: CAIKPTSGRSADTQYF; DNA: TGTGCCATCAAACCGACTAGCGGGAGGTCGGCAGATACGCAGTATTTT
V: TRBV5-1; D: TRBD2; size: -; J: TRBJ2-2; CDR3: CASSLVAGVTGELFF; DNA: TGCGCCAGCAGCTTGGTTGCGGGAGTCACCGGGGAGCTGTTTTTT
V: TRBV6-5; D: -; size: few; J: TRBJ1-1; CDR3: CATYRDIMNTEAFF; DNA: TGTGCTACATATCGGGATATCATGAACACTGAAGCTTTCTTT
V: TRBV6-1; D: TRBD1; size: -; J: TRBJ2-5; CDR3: CASSRTGLETQYF; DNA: TGTGCCAGCAGTCGGACAGGGCTAGAGACCCAGTACTTC
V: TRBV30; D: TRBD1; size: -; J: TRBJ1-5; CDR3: CAWNQGARQPQHF; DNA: TGTGCCTGGAATCAGGGGGCGAGGCAGCCCCAGCATTTT
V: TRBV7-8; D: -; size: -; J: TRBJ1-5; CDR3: CASSAWTVPRDIYSNQPQHF; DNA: TGTGCCAGCAGCGCTTGGACAGTCCCTAGGGATATATATAGCAATCAGCCCCAGCATTTT
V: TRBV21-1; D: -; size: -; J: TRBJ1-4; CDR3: CASSKLAGFNEKLFF; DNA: TGTGCCAGCAGCAAATTGGCAGGGTTTAATGAAAAACTGTTTTTT
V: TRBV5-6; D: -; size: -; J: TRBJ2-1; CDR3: CASSLGQLDEQFF; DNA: TGTGCCAGCAGTCTCGGACAGCTCGATGAGCAGTTCTTC
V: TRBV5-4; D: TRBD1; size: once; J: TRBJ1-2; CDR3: CASSFRTGDYGYTF; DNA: TGTGCCAGCAGCTTTAGGACAGGGGACTATGGCTACACCTTC
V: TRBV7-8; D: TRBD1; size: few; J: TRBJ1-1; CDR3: CASSLSSGGANTEAFF; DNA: TGTGCCAGCAGCTTATCTTCAGGGGGCGCGAACACTGAAGCTTTCTTT
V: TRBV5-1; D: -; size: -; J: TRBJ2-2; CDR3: CASSLDAVNTGELFF; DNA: TGCGCCAGCAGCTTGGATGCGGTGAACACCGGGGAGCTGTTTTTT
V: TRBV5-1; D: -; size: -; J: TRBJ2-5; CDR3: CASSSTGNQETQYF; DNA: TGCGCCAGCAGCTCGACGGGAAACCAAGAGACCCAGTACTTC